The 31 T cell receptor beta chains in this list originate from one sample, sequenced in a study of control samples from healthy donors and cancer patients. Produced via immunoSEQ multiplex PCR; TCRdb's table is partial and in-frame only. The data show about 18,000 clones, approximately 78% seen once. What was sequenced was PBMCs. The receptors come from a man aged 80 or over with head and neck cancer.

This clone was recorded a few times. CDR3 residues: CASSSLTSGGPRETQYF. CDR3 coding DNA: TGTGCCAGCAGCTCCTTGACTAGCGGGGGGCCTCGGGAGACCCAGTACTTC. This chain joins TRBV5-4 and TRBJ2-5; 13 nucleotides line up with TRBD2. The CDR3 totals 17 residues. Germline V CDR1 and CDR2: SGHNT, YYREEE (reference sequence). Unmatched junction bases numbered 10, after V lost 3 bases and J lost 5 bases.

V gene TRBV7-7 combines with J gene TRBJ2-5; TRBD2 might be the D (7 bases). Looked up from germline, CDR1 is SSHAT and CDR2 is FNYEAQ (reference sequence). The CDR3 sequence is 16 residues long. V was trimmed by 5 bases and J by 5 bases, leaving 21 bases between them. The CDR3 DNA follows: TGTGCCAGCAGCCCCCTTGACGGGGGGCCTCTGGAGACCCAGTACTTC. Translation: CASSPLDGGPLETQYF.

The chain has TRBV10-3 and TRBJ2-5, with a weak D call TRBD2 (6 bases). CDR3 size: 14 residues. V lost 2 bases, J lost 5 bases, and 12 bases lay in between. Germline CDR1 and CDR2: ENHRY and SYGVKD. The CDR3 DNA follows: TGTGCCATCAGTGAGCACGGGGGACTGGAGACCCAGTACTTC. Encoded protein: CAISEHGGLETQYF.

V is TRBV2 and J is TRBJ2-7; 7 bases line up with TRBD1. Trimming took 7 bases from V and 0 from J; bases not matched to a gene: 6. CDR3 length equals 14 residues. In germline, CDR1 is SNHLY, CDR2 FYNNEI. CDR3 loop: CASTGTAYSYEQYF. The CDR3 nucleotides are TGTGCCAGCACCGGGACAGCCTACTCCTACGAGCAGTACTTC.

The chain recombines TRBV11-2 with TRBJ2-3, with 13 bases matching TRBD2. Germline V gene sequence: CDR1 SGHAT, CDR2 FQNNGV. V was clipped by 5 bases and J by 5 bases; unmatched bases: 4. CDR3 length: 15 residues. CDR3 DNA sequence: TGTGCCAGCAGCCGGACTAGCGGGGGCTTAGATACGCAGTATTTT. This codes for CASSRTSGGLDTQYF.

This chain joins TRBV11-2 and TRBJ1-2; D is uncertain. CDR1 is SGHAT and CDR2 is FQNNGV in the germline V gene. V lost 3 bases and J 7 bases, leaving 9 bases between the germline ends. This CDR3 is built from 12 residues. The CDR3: CASSLEGFGYTF. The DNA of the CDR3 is TGTGCCAGCAGCTTGGAAGGCTTTGGCTACACCTTC.

The CDR3 here is CASSPAGQGAYEQYF. CDR3 bases: TGTGCCAGCAGCCCCGCGGGACAGGGGGCTTACGAGCAGTACTTC. V gene TRBV9 combines with J gene TRBJ2-7, with 12 bases identical to TRBD1. The CDR3 loop spans 15 amino acids. J lost 4 bases, V lost 4 bases, and 6 bases had no gene match. CDR1 and CDR2 (germline): SGDLS, YYNGEE.

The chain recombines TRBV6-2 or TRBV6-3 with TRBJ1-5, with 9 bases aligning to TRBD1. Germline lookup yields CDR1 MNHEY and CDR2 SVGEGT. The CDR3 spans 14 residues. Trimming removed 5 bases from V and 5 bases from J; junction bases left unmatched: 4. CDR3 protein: CASSPTGGYQPQHF. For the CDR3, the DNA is TGTGCCAGCAGTCCGACAGGGGGGTATCAGCCCCAGCATTTT.

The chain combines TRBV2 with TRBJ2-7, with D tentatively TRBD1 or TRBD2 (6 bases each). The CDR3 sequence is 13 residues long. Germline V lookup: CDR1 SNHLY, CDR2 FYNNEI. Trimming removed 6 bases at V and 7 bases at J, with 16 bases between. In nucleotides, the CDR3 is TGTGCCAGCAGCAGGAGGGGGGCGGGAGAGCAGTACTTC. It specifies CASSRRGAGEQYF.

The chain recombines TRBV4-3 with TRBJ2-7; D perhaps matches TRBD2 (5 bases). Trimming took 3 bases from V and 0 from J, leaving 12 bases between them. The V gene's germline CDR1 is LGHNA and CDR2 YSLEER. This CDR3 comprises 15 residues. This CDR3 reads CASSQRAAGSYEQYF. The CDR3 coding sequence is TGCGCCAGCAGCCAGAGGGCGGCGGGCTCCTACGAGCAGTACTTC.

CDR3 amino acids: CASSDTSGRSTYNEQFF. For the CDR3, the DNA is TGTGCCAGCAGTGATACTAGCGGGAGGTCTACCTACAATGAGCAGTTCTTC. The chain employs TRBV2 and TRBJ2-1; 12 bases line up with TRBD2. Germline lookup yields CDR1 SNHLY and CDR2 FYNNEI. Losses at the gene ends were 3 bases for V and 2 bases for J; bases not matched to a gene: 5. The length of the CDR3 is 17 residues.

CDR3 sequence (DNA): TGTGCCAGCCGGGAGGGCAGGGTATGGGGCACTGAAGCTTTCTTT. Its protein product is CASREGRVWGTEAFF. The chain is built from TRBV2 and TRBJ1-1, with D maybe TRBD1 (5 bases). Germline CDR1 SNHLY, CDR2 FYNNEI. The V end lost 8 bases, the J end lost 4 bases, and 20 bases lay between the germline ends. The CDR3 loop spans 15 amino acids. The full variable domain, its missing parts supplied by reference TRBV2 and TRBJ1-1, is EPEVTQTPSHQVTQMGQEVILRCVPISNHLYFYWYRQILGQKVEFLVSFYNNEISEKSEIFDDQFSVERPDGSNFTLKIRSTKLEDSAMYFCASREGRVWGTEAFFGQGTRLTVV.

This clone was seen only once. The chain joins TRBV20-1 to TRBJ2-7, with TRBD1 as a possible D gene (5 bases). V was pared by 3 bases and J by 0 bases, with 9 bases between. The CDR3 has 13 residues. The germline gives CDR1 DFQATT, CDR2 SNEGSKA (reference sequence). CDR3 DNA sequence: TGCAGTGCTAGTGACAGAGTCTCCTACGAGCAGTACTTC. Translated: CSASDRVSYEQYF.

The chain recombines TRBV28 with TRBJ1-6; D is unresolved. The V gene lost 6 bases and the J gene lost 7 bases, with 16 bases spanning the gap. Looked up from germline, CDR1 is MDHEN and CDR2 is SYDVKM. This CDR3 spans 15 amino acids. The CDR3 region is CASRPFNSGNSPLHF. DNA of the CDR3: TGTGCCAGCAGGCCGTTTAACAGCGGGAATTCACCCCTCCACTTT. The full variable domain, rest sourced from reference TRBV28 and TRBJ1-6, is DVKVTQSSRYLVKRTGEKVFLECVQDMDHENMFWYRQDPGLGLRLIYFSYDVKMKEKGDIPEGYSVSREKKERFSLILESASTNQTSMYLCASRPFNSGNSPLHFGNGTRLTVT.

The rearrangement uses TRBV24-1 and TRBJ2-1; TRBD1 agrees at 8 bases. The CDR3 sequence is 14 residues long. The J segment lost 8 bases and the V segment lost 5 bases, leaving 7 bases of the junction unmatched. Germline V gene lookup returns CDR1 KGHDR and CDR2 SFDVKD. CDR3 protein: CATSAPDRDDEQFF. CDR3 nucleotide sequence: TGTGCCACCAGTGCCCCGGACAGGGACGATGAGCAGTTCTTC.

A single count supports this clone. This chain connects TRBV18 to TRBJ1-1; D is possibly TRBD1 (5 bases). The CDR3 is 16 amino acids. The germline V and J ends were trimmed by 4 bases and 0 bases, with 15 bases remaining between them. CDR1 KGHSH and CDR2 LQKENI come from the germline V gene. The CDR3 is CASSRVPGHVNTEAFF. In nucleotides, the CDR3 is TGTGCCAGCTCACGCGTACCGGGGCACGTGAACACTGAAGCTTTCTTT.

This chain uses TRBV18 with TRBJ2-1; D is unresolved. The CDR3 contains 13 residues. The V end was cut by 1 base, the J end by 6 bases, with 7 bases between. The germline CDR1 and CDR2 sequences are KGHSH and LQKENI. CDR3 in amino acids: CASSPQGSNEQFF. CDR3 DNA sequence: TGTGCCAGCTCACCACAGGGTTCCAATGAGCAGTTCTTC.

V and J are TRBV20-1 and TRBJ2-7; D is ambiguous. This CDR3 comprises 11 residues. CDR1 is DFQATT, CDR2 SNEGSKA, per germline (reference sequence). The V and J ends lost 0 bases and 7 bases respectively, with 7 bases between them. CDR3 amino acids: CSARERWEQYF. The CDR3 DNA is TGCAGTGCTAGAGAGAGGTGGGAGCAGTACTTC.

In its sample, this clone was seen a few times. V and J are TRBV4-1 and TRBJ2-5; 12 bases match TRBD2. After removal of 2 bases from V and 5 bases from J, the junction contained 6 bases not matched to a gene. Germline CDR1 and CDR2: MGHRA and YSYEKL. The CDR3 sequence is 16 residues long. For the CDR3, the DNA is TGCGCCAGCAGCCAACTAGCGGGGGGGCCTTGGGAGACCCAGTACTTC. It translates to CASSQLAGGPWETQYF.

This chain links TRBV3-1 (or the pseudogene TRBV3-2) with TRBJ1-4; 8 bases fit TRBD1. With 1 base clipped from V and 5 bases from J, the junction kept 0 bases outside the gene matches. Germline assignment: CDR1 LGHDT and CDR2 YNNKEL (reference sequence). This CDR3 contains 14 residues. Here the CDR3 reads CASSQGQGNEKLFF. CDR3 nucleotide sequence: TGTGCCAGCAGCCAAGGACAGGGGAATGAAAAACTGTTTTTT.

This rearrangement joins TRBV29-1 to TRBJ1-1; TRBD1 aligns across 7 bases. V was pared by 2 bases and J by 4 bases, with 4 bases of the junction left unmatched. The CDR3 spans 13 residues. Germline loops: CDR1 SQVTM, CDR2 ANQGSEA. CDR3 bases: TGCAGCGTTGAACCACAGGGGAGCACTGAAGCTTTCTTT. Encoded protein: CSVEPQGSTEAFF.

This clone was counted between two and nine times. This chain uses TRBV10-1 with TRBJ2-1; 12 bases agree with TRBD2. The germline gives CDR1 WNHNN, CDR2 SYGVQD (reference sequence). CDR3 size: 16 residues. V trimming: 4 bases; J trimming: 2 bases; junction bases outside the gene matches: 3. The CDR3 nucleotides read TGCGCCAGCAGTGGGCTAGCGGGAGGGACCTACAATGAGCAGTTCTTC. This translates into CASSGLAGGTYNEQFF.

CDR3 coding DNA: TGTGCCAGCAGAGTCAGCTACACCTTC. It translates to CASRVSYTF. The chain couples TRBV5-8 to TRBJ1-2; D remains unclear. Germline lookup yields CDR1 SGHTS and CDR2 YDEGEE. V shed 5 bases and J shed 9 bases, with 5 bases lying between them. This CDR3 spans 9 amino acids.

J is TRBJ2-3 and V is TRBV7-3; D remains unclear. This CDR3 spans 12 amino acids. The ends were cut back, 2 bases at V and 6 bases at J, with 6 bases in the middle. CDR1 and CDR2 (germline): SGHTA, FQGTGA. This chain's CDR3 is CASSLDGDTQYF. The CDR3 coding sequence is TGTGCCAGCAGCTTAGACGGGGATACGCAGTATTTT.

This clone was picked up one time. The CDR3 reads CASSLGLAGTYEQYF. CDR3 coding DNA: TGTGCCAGCAGCTTGGGTCTAGCGGGTACCTACGAGCAGTACTTC. This sequence joins TRBV5-4 and TRBJ2-7, with TRBD2 matching over 8 bases. The CDR3 length is 15 residues. The V gene end was trimmed by 0 bases and the J gene end by 2 bases; junction bases not matched to a gene: 4. CDR1 SGHNT and CDR2 YYREEE come from the germline V gene (reference sequence).

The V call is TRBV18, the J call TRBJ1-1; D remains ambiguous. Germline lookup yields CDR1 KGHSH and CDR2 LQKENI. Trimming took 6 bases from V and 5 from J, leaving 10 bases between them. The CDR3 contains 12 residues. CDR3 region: CASSIGVTEAFF. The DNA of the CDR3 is TGTGCCAGCTCGATTGGAGTAACTGAAGCTTTCTTT.

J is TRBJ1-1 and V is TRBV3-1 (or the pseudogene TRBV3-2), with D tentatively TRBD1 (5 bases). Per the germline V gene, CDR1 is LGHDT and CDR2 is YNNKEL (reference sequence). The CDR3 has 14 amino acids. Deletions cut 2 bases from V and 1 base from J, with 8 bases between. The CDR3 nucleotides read TGTGCCAGCAGCCAATCGGGGGAGAACACTGAAGCTTTCTTT. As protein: CASSQSGENTEAFF.

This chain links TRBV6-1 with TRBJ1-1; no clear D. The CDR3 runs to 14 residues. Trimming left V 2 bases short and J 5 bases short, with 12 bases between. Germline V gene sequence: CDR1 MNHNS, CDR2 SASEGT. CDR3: CASSENELWTEAFF. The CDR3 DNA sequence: TGTGCCAGCAGTGAAAATGAACTGTGGACTGAAGCTTTCTTT.

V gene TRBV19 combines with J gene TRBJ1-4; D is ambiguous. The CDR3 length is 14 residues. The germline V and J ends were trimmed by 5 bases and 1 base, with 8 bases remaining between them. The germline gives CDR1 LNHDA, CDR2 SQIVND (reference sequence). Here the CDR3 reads CASSSLQTNEKLFF. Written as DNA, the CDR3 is TGTGCCAGTAGTTCCCTTCAAACTAATGAAAAACTGTTTTTT.

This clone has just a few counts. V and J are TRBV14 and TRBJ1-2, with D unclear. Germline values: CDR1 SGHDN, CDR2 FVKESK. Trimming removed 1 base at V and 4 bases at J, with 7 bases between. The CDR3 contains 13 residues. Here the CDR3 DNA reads TGTGCCAGCAGCCAAGGGGCACTCTATGGCTACACCTTC. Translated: CASSQGALYGYTF.

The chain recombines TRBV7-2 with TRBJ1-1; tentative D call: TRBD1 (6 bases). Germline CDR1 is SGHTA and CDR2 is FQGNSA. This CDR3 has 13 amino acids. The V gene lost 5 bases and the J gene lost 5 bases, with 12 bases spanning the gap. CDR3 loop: CASSLQRGTEAFF. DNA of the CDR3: TGTGCCAGCAGCCTTCAGAGGGGGACTGAAGCTTTCTTT.